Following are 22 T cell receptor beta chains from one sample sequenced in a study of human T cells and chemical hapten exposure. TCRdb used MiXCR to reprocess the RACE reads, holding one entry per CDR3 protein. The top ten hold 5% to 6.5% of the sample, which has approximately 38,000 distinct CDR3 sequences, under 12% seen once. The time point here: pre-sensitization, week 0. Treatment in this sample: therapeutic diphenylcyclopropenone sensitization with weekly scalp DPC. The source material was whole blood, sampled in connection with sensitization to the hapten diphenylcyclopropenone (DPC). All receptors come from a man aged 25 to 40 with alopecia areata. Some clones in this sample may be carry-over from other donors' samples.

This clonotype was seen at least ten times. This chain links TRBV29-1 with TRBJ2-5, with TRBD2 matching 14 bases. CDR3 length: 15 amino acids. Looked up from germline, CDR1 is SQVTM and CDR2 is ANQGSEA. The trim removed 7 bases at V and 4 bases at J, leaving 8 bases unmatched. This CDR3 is CSGTGTSGRGETQYF. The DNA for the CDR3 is TGCAGCGGTACCGGGACTAGCGGGAGAGGAGAGACCCAGTACTTC.

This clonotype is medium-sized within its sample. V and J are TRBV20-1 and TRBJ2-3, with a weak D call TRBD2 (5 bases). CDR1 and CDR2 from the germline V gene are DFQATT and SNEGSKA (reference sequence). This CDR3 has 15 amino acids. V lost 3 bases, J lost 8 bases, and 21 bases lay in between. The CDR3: CSASPTGFLKSTQYF. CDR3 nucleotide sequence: TGCAGTGCTAGTCCGACGGGGTTTTTGAAGAGTACGCAGTATTTT.

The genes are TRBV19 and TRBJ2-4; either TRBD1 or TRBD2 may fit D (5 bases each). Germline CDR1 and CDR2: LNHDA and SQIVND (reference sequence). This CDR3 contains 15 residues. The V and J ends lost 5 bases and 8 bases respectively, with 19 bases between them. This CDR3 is CASSLWYRMGDIQYF. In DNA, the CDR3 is TGTGCCAGTAGTCTTTGGTATAGGATGGGGGACATTCAGTACTTC. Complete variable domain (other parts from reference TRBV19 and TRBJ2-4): DGGITQSPKYLFRKEGQNVTLSCEQNLNHDAMYWYRQDPGQGLRLIYYSQIVNDFQKGDIAEGYSVSREKKESFPLTVTSAQKNPTAFYLCASSLWYRMGDIQYFGAGTRLSVL.

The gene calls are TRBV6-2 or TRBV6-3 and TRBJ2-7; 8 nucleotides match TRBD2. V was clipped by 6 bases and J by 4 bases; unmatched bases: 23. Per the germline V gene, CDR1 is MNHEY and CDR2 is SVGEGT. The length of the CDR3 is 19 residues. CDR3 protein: CASSPRRLASRKIRYEQYV. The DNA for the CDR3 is TGTGCCAGCAGCCCCAGGAGACTAGCGTCCCGAAAGATACGGTACGAGCAGTACGTC.

The CDR3 coding sequence is TGTGCCAGCAGCTTACAGCCCTATCAGCCCCAGTATTTT. Translation: CASSLQPYQPQYF. This chain joins TRBV11-2 and TRBJ1-5, with unresolved D. The end of the DNA aligns better with TRBJ2-3, so the J call may be wrong. The CDR3 has 13 residues. The germline CDR1 and CDR2 sequences are SGHAT and FQNNGV.

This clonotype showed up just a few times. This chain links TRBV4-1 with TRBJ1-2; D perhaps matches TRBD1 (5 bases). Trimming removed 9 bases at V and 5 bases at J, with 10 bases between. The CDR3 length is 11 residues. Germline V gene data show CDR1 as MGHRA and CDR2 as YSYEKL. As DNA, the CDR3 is TGCGCCAGTTCTGAGGGGTATGGCTACACCTTC. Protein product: CASSEGYGYTF.

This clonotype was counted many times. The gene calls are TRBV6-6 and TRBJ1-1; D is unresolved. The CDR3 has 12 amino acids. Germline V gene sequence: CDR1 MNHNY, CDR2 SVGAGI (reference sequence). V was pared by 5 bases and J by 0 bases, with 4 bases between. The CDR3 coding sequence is TGTGCCAGCAGTGAAATGAACACTGAAGCTTTCTTT. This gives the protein CASSEMNTEAFF.

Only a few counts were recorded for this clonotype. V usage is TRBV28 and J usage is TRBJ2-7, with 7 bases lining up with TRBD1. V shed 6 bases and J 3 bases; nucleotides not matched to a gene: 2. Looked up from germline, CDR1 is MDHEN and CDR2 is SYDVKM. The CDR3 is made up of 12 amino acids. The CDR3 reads CASRGQFYEQYV. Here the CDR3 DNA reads TGTGCCAGCAGGGGACAGTTCTACGAGCAGTACGTC.

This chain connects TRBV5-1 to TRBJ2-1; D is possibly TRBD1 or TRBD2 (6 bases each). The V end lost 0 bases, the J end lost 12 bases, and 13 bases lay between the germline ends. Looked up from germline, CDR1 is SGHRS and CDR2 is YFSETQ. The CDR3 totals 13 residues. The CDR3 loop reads CASSLDVQGGQFF. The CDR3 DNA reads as TGCGCCAGCAGCTTGGACGTACAGGGAGGGCAGTTCTTC.

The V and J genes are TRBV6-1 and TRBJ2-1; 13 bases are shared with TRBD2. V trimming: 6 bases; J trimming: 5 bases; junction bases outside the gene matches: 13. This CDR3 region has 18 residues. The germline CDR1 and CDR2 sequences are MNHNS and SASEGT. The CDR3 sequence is CASRQTSGRATYHNEQFF. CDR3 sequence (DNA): TGTGCCAGCAGACAAACTAGCGGGAGGGCCACTTATCACAATGAGCAGTTCTTC.

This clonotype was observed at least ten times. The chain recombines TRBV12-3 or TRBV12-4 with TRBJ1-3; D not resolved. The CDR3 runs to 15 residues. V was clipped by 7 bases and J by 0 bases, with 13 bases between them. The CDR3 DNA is TGTGCCAGCACCTTCTTAACGGGCTCTGGAAACACCATATATTTT. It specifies CASTFLTGSGNTIYF.

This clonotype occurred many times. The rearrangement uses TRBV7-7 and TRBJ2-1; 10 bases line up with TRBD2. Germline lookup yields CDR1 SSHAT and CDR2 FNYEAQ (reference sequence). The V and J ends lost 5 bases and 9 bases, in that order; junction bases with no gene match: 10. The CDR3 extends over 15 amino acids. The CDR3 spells CASSLSPASGGEQFF. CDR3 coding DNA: TGTGCCAGCAGCCTAAGCCCAGCTAGCGGGGGTGAGCAGTTCTTC.

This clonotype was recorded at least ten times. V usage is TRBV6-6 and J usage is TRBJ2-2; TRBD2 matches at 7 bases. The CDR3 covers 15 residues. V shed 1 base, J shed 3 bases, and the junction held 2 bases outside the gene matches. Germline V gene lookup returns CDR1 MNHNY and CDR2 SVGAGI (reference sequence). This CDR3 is CASSYWRGYTGELFF. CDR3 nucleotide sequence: TGTGCCAGCAGTTACTGGCGGGGGTACACCGGGGAGCTGTTTTTT.

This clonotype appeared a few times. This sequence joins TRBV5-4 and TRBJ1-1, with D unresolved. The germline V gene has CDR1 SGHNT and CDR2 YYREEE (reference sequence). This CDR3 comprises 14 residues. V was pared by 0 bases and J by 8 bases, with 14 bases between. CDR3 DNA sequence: TGTGCCAGCAGCTTGGTAGGGCTCCGAGGGGAAGCTTTCTTT. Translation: CASSLVGLRGEAFF.

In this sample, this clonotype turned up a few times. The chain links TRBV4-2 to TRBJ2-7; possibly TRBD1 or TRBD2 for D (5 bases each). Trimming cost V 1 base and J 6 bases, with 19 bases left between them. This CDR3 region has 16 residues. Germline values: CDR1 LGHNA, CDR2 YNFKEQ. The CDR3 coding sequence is TGTGCCAGCAGCCAAGCCCTGGGGGACGATCCGGGCGAGCAGTACTTC. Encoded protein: CASSQALGDDPGEQYF.

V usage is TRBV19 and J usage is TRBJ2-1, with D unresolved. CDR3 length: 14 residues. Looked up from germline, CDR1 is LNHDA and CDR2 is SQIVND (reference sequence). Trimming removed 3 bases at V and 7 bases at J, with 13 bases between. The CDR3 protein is CASSILGSRNEQFF. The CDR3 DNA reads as TGTGCCAGTAGTATTCTCGGCAGTAGGAATGAGCAGTTCTTC.

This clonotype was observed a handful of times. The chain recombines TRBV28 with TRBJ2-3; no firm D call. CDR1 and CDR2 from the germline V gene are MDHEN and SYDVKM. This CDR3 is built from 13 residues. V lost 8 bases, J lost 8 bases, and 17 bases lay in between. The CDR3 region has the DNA TGTGCCAGCCATGCCCATGGGGTGGGTACGCAGTATTTT. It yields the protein CASHAHGVGTQYF.

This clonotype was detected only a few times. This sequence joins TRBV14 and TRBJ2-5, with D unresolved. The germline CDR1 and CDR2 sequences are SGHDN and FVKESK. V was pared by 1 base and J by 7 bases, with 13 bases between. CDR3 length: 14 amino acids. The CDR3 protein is CASSQGIGRVTQYF. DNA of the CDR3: TGTGCCAGCAGCCAAGGAATAGGCAGAGTGACCCAGTACTTC.

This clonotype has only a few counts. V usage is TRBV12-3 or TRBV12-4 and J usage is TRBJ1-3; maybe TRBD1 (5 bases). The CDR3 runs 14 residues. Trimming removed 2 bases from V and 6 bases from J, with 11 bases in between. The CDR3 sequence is CASSLRGVENTIYF. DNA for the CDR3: TGTGCCAGCAGTTTACGGGGGGTTGAAAACACCATATATTTT.

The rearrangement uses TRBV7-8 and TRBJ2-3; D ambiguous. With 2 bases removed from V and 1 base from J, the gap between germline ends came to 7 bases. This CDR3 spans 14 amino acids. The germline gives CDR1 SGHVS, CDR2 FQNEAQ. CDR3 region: CASSLRTGTDTQYF. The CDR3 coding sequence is TGTGCCAGCAGCTTACGGACCGGCACAGATACGCAGTATTTT.

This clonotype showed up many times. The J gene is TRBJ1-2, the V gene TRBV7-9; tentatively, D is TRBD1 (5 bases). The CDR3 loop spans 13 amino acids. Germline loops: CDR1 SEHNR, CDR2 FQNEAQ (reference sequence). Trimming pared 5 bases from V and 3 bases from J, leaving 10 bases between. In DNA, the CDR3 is TGTGCCAGCAGCCCGCAGGGCTACTATGGCTACACCTTC. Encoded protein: CASSPQGYYGYTF. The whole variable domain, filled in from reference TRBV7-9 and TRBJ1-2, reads DTGVSQNPRHKITKRGQNVTFRCDPISEHNRLYWYRQTLGQGPEFLTYFQNEAQLEKSRLLSDRFSAERPKGSFSTLEIQRTEQGDSAMYLCASSPQGYYGYTFGSGTRLTVV.

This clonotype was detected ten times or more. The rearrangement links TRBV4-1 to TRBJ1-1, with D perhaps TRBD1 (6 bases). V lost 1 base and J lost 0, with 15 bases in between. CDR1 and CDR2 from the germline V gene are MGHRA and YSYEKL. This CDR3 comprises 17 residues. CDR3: CASSQGKAGQLNTEAFF. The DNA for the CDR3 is TGCGCCAGCAGCCAAGGAAAGGCCGGACAGTTGAACACTGAAGCTTTCTTT.